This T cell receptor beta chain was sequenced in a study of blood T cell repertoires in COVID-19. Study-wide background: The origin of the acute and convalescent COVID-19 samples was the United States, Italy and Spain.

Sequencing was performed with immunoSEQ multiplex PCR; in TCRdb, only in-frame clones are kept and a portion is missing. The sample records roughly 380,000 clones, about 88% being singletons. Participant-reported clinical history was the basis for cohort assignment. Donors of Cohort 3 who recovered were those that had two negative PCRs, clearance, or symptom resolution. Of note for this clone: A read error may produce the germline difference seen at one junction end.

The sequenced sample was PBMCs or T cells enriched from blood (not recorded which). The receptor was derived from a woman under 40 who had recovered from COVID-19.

Here the CDR3 DNA reads TGTGCCAGTAGTATGAACGGGGGGGCAGAAACGCAGTATTTT. Protein sequence: CASSMNGGAETQYF. The chain uses TRBV19 and TRBJ2-3; 8 bases are a match to TRBD2. The CDR3 length is 14 residues. CDR1 and CDR2 (germline): LNHDA, SQIVND (reference sequence). Full variable domain (outside the CDR3, taken from reference TRBV19 and TRBJ2-3): DGGITQSPKYLFRKEGQNVTLSCEQNLNHDAMYWYRQDPGQGLRLIYYSQIVNDFQKGDIAEGYSVSREKKESFPLTVTSAQKNPTAFYLCASSMNGGAETQYFGPGTRLTVL.